This T cell receptor beta chain was recovered during a study of breast tumors, draining lymph nodes, adjacent tissues. TCRdb recomputed calls from the multiplex PCR reads with MiXCR, one row per CDR3 protein. Of about 31,000 distinct CDR3 sequences listed, about 60% are singletons. Study observations and caveats: Tumor repertoires ranked between lymph nodes and nontumor tissue in diversity, with V and J gene preferences.

The CDR3 spans 14 residues. Germline CDR1 reads DFQATT; CDR2 reads SNEGSKA (reference sequence). The junction had 10 bases not matched to a gene; V was cut back by 2 bases and J by 10 bases. With respect to this clonotype: Its specificity is unknown.

This sequence was found in a female donor with breast cancer. Some clones in this sample may be carry-over from other donors' samples. The chain is built from TRBV20-1 and TRBJ2-1; 8 bases are shared with TRBD2. Sample: breast tumor tissue. CDR3 sequence (DNA): TGCAGTGCTAGACCACTAGCGGCTCAATTGGAGCAGTTCTTC. The encoded protein is CSARPLAAQLEQFF.